This passage covers 31 T cell receptor beta chains from one sample sequenced in a study of T cells in tumors after PD-1 blockade. Here immunoSEQ multiplex PCR was the method, and the copy in TCRdb shows in-frame clones only, minus some. The data contain about 24,000 clones, about 82% of them singletons. The sample in question was PBMCs, obtained after anti-PD-1 treatment. Source of these receptors: a human donor with basal cell carcinoma.

The chain couples TRBV5-6 to TRBJ2-3, with 9 bases lining up with TRBD2. The germline CDR1 and CDR2 sequences are SGHDT and YYEEEE. V shed 2 bases and J 1 base; nucleotides not matched to a gene: 5. The CDR3 spans 16 residues. For the CDR3, the DNA is TGTGCCAGCAGCTTTCGGTCTAGCGGGGGCACAGATACGCAGTATTTT. Translated, it gives CASSFRSSGGTDTQYF.

CDR3 DNA sequence: TGTGCCAGCAGCCAAGCGCAGGGGGCGCGTTCACCCCTCCACTTT. Translated: CASSQAQGARSPLHF. The chain is built from TRBV14 and TRBJ1-6; TRBD1 agrees at 8 bases. Looked up from germline, CDR1 is SGHDN and CDR2 is FVKESK. The CDR3 has 15 residues. Trimming at V came to 1 base and at J to 9 bases, leaving 5 bases not matched to a gene.

V usage is TRBV30 and J usage is TRBJ2-4; 9 positions match TRBD2. The CDR3 spans 14 residues. Per germline, CDR1 GTSNPN and CDR2 SVGIG (reference sequence). V lost 6 bases, J lost 4 bases, and 7 bases stayed unmatched. The CDR3 nucleotides read TGTGCCTGCGCTTCCAGCGGGGGGAAAAACATTCAGTACTTC. Translated, it gives CACASSGGKNIQYF.

The chain couples TRBV27 to TRBJ2-3; 10 bases agree with TRBD2. The ends lost 5 bases at V and 3 bases at J; junction bases unmatched: 5. Germline CDR1 reads MNHEY; CDR2 reads SMNVEV (reference sequence). The CDR3 runs to 15 residues. This CDR3 is CASSPRLAGTDTQYF. The CDR3 DNA reads TGTGCCAGCAGTCCTAGACTAGCGGGTACAGATACGCAGTATTTT.

V gene TRBV7-6 combines with J gene TRBJ2-7; D gene ambiguous. This CDR3 is 12 amino acids long. The germline gives CDR1 SGHVS, CDR2 FNYEAQ. Deletions cut 1 base from V and 3 bases from J, with 4 bases between. The CDR3 nucleotides are TGTGCCAGCAGCTTAGGGGACTACGAGCAGTACTTC. Protein product: CASSLGDYEQYF. Looking up the rest from reference TRBV7-6 and TRBJ2-7 gives the full variable domain: GAGVSQSPRYKVTKRGQDVALRCDPISGHVSLYWYRQALGQGPEFLTYFNYEAQQDKSGLPNDRFSAERPEGSISTLTIQRTEQRDSAMYRCASSLGDYEQYFGPGTRLTVT.

The rearrangement links TRBV27 to TRBJ2-7, with 10 nucleotides matching TRBD1. V trimming: 7 bases; J trimming: 5 bases; junction bases outside the gene matches: 8. The CDR3 has 14 residues. Germline CDR1 and CDR2: MNHEY and SMNVEV (reference sequence). The CDR3 is CASTSRDRGDEQYF. In DNA, the CDR3 is TGTGCCAGCACTTCTCGGGACAGGGGTGACGAGCAGTACTTC.

Concerning this clone: The conserved phenylalanine or tryptophan is not found at the CDR3 terminus, so this likely reflects a read error. The DNA is left out, because the CDR3 cannot be placed on it with certainty; the CDR3 is given as TCRdb lists it. The rearrangement uses TRBV5-1 and TRBJ1-2; the listed D gene, TRBD1, was not tested against the DNA. The germline gives CDR1 SGHRS, CDR2 YFSETQ. The CDR3 numbers 14 amino acids, ends counted. The CDR3 region is CASSRGQGTAPFFV.

The chain has TRBV30 and TRBJ1-4; 9 nucleotides line up with TRBD1. Per germline, CDR1 GTSNPN and CDR2 SVGIG (reference sequence). The J segment lost 0 bases and the V segment lost 1 base, leaving 0 bases of the junction unmatched. CDR3 length: 15 amino acids. CDR3 DNA: TGTGCCTGGAGTGGGACAGGGGCAACTAATGAAAAACTGTTTTTT. This sequence encodes CAWSGTGATNEKLFF.

The rearrangement joins TRBV12-3 or TRBV12-4 to TRBJ1-1; no clear D. The CDR3 is made up of 13 amino acids. Trimming cost V 3 bases and J 0 bases, with 5 bases left between them. This CDR3 reads CASSFQLNTEAFF. Written as DNA, the CDR3 is TGTGCCAGCAGTTTTCAATTGAACACTGAAGCTTTCTTT.

This clone turned up a few times. The chain combines TRBV27 with TRBJ2-2; D gene ambiguous. Per the germline V gene, CDR1 is MNHEY and CDR2 is SMNVEV (reference sequence). Trimming took off 6 bases at V and 3 bases at J, with 14 bases between the two ends. The CDR3 has 15 amino acids. Here the CDR3 reads CASSSDQTDTGELFF. Here the CDR3 DNA reads TGTGCCAGCAGCAGTGACCAAACCGACACCGGGGAGCTGTTTTTT.

The chain is built from TRBV10-2 and TRBJ2-2; D may be TRBD1 (6 bases). The V and J ends lost 3 bases and 2 bases respectively, with 13 bases between them. Germline V CDR1 and CDR2: WSHSY, SAAADI. The CDR3 length is 16 residues. The DNA of the CDR3 is TGCGCCAGCAGTGAAAGGGGGACCTTTAACACCGGGGAGCTGTTTTTT. It translates to CASSERGTFNTGELFF.

This clone was seen a single time. V is TRBV5-4 and J is TRBJ1-3, with 12 positions matching TRBD1. Per the germline V gene, CDR1 is SGHNT and CDR2 is YYREEE (reference sequence). There are 15 residues in the CDR3. Germline trimming cut 5 bases from V and 6 bases from J; bases unmatched to any gene: 6. The CDR3 DNA follows: TGTGCCAGCAGACCGGGACAGGGGGCAGAAAACACCATATATTTT. Amino acid sequence: CASRPGQGAENTIYF.

V is TRBV27 and J is TRBJ1-1, with D possibly being TRBD1 (5 bases). The CDR3 is made up of 17 amino acids. The ends were cut back, 8 bases at V and 2 bases at J, with 24 bases in the middle. CDR1 and CDR2 (germline): MNHEY, SMNVEV (reference sequence). CDR3 amino acids: CASWSNAGPFPNTEAFF. CDR3 in DNA: TGTGCCAGCTGGTCCAACGCGGGGCCCTTCCCAAACACTGAAGCTTTCTTT.

The V call is TRBV29-1, the J call TRBJ1-5; 10 bases line up with TRBD1. The germline V gene has CDR1 SQVTM and CDR2 ANQGSEA. CDR3 length equals 15 residues. Losses at the gene ends were 6 bases for V and 1 base for J; bases not matched to a gene: 6. CDR3: CSVSDRGSSNQPQHF. For the CDR3, the DNA is TGCAGCGTCTCGGACAGGGGGAGCAGCAATCAGCCCCAGCATTTT.

The chain couples TRBV3-1 (or the pseudogene TRBV3-2) to TRBJ2-3, with 9 bases lining up with TRBD2. Germline assignment: CDR1 LGHDT and CDR2 YNNKEL (reference sequence). The CDR3 totals 16 residues. V lost 4 bases and J lost 3; bases outside the gene matches: 8. The CDR3 here is CASSPGLAFGTDTQYF. The DNA of the CDR3 is TGTGCCAGCAGCCCCGGACTAGCGTTTGGGACAGATACGCAGTATTTT.

This clone was recorded once. J is TRBJ2-7 and V is TRBV18, with D tentatively TRBD1 (6 bases). CDR1 KGHSH and CDR2 LQKENI come from the germline V gene. V was clipped by 6 bases and J by 4 bases, with 13 bases between them. The CDR3 is 13 residues long. This CDR3 is CASSVQGGYEQYF. In DNA form, the CDR3 reads TGTGCCAGCTCCGTACAGGGTGGGTACGAGCAGTACTTC.

This sequence joins TRBV25-1 and TRBJ1-2; no reliable D call. Trimming took off 3 bases at V and 6 bases at J, with 17 bases between the two ends. Germline CDR1 MGHDK, CDR2 SYGVNS. CDR3 length: 15 residues. The CDR3 DNA is TGTGCCAGCAGTGATACTCGGAACACAGAGAATGGCTACACCTTC. Translated: CASSDTRNTENGYTF.

This chain connects TRBV12-3 or TRBV12-4 to TRBJ1-2; TRBD1 might be the D (5 bases). Trimming stripped 4 bases from V and 6 bases from J, with 9 bases between. The CDR3 sequence is 12 residues long. The CDR3 is CASSSGTHGYTF. CDR3 DNA: TGTGCCAGCAGTTCCGGGACGCATGGCTACACCTTC.

V is TRBV5-1 and J is TRBJ1-1, with D possibly matching TRBD1 (5 bases). V lost 4 bases and J 7 bases, leaving 14 bases between the germline ends. This CDR3 is 13 amino acids long. The germline V gene has CDR1 SGHRS and CDR2 YFSETQ. As DNA, the CDR3 is TGCGCCAGCAGCCGCGAAGGGGCAAGTGAAGCTTTCTTT. Translating it yields CASSREGASEAFF. The full variable domain, rest sourced from reference TRBV5-1 and TRBJ1-1, is KAGVTQTPRYLIKTRGQQVTLSCSPISGHRSVSWYQQTPGQGLQFLFEYFSETQRNKGNFPGRFSGRQFSNSRSEMNVSTLELGDSALYLCASSREGASEAFFGQGTRLTVV.

The chain is built from TRBV7-9 and TRBJ2-5, with TRBD2 identical over 7 bases. There are 14 residues in the CDR3. CDR1 is SEHNR, CDR2 FQNEAQ, per germline (reference sequence). J was trimmed by 2 bases and V by 1 base; bases with no gene match: 1. CDR3: CASSLGAGQETQYF. CDR3 coding DNA: TGTGCCAGCAGCTTAGGAGCGGGGCAAGAGACCCAGTACTTC.

The chain uses TRBV6-1 and TRBJ1-2; tentatively, D is TRBD1 (5 bases). Trimming removed 0 bases at V and 4 bases at J, with 12 bases between. CDR1 and CDR2 (germline): MNHNS, SASEGT. The CDR3 has 15 amino acids. CDR3 DNA: TGTGCCAGCAGTGAAGCAAGGGGCGGGGTCTATGGCTACACCTTC. Its protein is CASSEARGGVYGYTF.

The J gene is TRBJ2-2, the V gene TRBV9, with D perhaps matching TRBD2 (6 bases). Per germline, CDR1 SGDLS and CDR2 YYNGEE. The CDR3 has 16 amino acids. V dropped 0 bases and J dropped 0 bases, with 9 bases sitting between them. The CDR3 nucleotides read TGTGCCAGCAGCGTAGGCGGGATCGCGAACACCGGGGAGCTGTTTTTT. Translation: CASSVGGIANTGELFF.

The gene calls are TRBV6-5 and TRBJ1-1; 11 nucleotides match TRBD1. The CDR3 sequence is 15 residues long. CDR1 and CDR2 from the germline V gene are MNHEY and SVGAGI. The V segment lost 5 bases and the J segment 5 bases; nucleotides outside the gene matches: 7. The CDR3 DNA sequence: TGTGCCAGCAGTAGGACAGGGGGCGCGATGACTGAAGCTTTCTTT. It codes for CASSRTGGAMTEAFF.

CDR3: CASSTEGRLNYGYTF. The DNA for the CDR3 is TGCGCCAGCAGCACCGAGGGACGCCTCAACTATGGCTACACCTTC. The chain employs TRBV5-1 and TRBJ1-2; perhaps TRBD1 as D (5 bases). The CDR3 has 15 amino acids. V lost 4 bases and J 2 bases, leaving 15 bases between the germline ends. Germline V CDR1 and CDR2: SGHRS, YFSETQ.

The rearrangement links TRBV5-6 to TRBJ2-1, with D hard to call. The CDR3 has 16 residues. Germline CDR1 is SGHDT and CDR2 is YYEEEE. Trimming shortened V by 2 bases and J by 0 bases, and 12 bases separated the two germline ends. CDR3 in amino acids: CASSFVSSSSYNEQFF. The CDR3 bases are TGTGCCAGCAGCTTCGTCTCCAGTAGCTCCTACAATGAGCAGTTCTTC.

The chain links TRBV19 to TRBJ2-4, with 9 bases matching TRBD2. From germline, CDR1 is LNHDA and CDR2 SQIVND (reference sequence). The CDR3 has 17 amino acids. V shed 7 bases and J 0 bases; nucleotides not matched to a gene: 10. CDR3 sequence reads: CASIQRGEKLAKNIQYF. CDR3 in DNA: TGTGCCAGTATTCAGCGGGGGGAAAAACTAGCCAAAAACATTCAGTACTTC.

The rearrangement links TRBV5-6 to TRBJ2-1, with D perhaps TRBD1 (6 bases). The CDR3 loop spans 14 amino acids. Germline lookup yields CDR1 SGHDT and CDR2 YYEEEE. V gave up 0 bases and J gave up 10 bases, with 14 bases separating them. The CDR3 here is CASSLAGVGGEQFF. Here the CDR3 DNA reads TGTGCCAGCAGCTTGGCTGGGGTTGGGGGCGAGCAGTTCTTC.

About this clone itself: The junction departs from germline at one end; a sequencing error may be responsible. The chain joins TRBV29-1 to TRBJ2-7; no clear D gene. The CDR3 spans 13 residues. Germline V gene lookup returns CDR1 SQVTM and CDR2 ANQGSEA. CDR3 residues: CSVEGEGTYEQYF. Written as DNA, the CDR3 is TGCAGCGTAGAAGGTGAAGGGACCTACGAGCAGTACTTC.

The CDR3 reads CASSSGALAVYNEQFF. The CDR3 DNA is TGTGCCAGCAGCTCAGGGGCCCTAGCGGTTTACAATGAGCAGTTCTTC. This rearrangement joins TRBV7-2 to TRBJ2-1; D is perhaps TRBD2 (7 bases). CDR1 SGHTA and CDR2 FQGNSA come from the germline V gene. This CDR3 spans 16 amino acids. Trimming stripped 4 bases from V and 4 bases from J, with 17 bases between.

J is TRBJ2-3 and V is TRBV5-1, with 8 bases identical to TRBD2. The CDR3 covers 14 residues. The J segment lost 3 bases and the V segment lost 4 bases, leaving 4 bases of the junction unmatched. Germline CDR1 reads SGHRS; CDR2 reads YFSETQ. The CDR3 here is CASSRGGRTDTQYF. The CDR3 nucleotides read TGCGCCAGCAGCCGGGGGGGCAGGACAGATACGCAGTATTTT.

The V and J genes are TRBV7-9 and TRBJ2-3; D possibly uses TRBD1 or TRBD2 (5 bases each). Germline V gene data show CDR1 as SEHNR and CDR2 as FQNEAQ (reference sequence). CDR3 length: 14 residues. With 5 bases removed from V and 6 bases from J, the gap between germline ends came to 15 bases. The CDR3 is CASSKNGAVDTQYF. CDR3 coding DNA: TGTGCCAGCAGCAAAAACGGGGCCGTGGATACGCAGTATTTT.